Following are 31 T cell receptor beta chains from one sample sequenced in a study of shared clonotypes between healthy human individuals. Generated by immunoSEQ multiplex PCR, the TCRdb table keeps only in-frame clones and is missing some. In the table there are about a million clones, around 80% of which are singletons. Sequencing used memory CD4+ T cells sorted from blood. Subset meaning: CD45RA-negative fraction. These TCRs come from a man between 18 and 29 years old in good health.

The gene calls are TRBV28 and TRBJ1-1; D unresolved. The length of the CDR3 is 13 residues. Germline V CDR1 and CDR2: MDHEN, SYDVKM. The V and J ends lost 5 bases and 5 bases respectively, with 12 bases between them. The CDR3 sequence: CASSLPGMTEAFF. The CDR3 DNA reads as TGTGCCAGCAGTCTCCCGGGGATGACTGAAGCTTTCTTT.

This clone has only a few counts. V is TRBV5-4 and J is TRBJ1-6, with D perhaps TRBD1 (5 bases). This CDR3 is 15 amino acids long. Looked up from germline, CDR1 is SGHNT and CDR2 is YYREEE (reference sequence). Trimming took off 4 bases at V and 7 bases at J, with 15 bases between the two ends. The CDR3 DNA follows: TGTGCCAGCAGCGGGAGTGTGGGGGAGAATTCACCCCTCCACTTT. This translates into CASSGSVGENSPLHF. The entire variable domain, with the rest obtained from reference TRBV5-4 and TRBJ1-6, is as follows: ETGVTQSPTHLIKTRGQQVTLRCSSQSGHNTVSWYQQALGQGPQFIFQYYREEENGRGNFPPRFSGLQFPNYSSELNVNALELDDSALYLCASSGSVGENSPLHFGNGTRLTVT.

The rearrangement links TRBV5-1 to TRBJ1-3, with D unresolved. Trimming cost V 0 bases and J 0 bases, with 13 bases left between them. The CDR3 consists of 17 residues. Germline V lookup: CDR1 SGHRS, CDR2 YFSETQ. The CDR3 reads CASSLVPAQISGNTIYF. As DNA, the CDR3 is TGCGCCAGCAGCTTGGTTCCAGCCCAAATCTCTGGAAACACCATATATTTT.

Turning to this clone: This CDR3 is also generated by other DNA sequences in the sample. This sequence joins TRBV9 and TRBJ2-5; D gene ambiguous. The germline V and J ends were trimmed by 0 bases and 2 bases, with 11 bases remaining between them. The CDR3 consists of 15 residues. Germline CDR1 SGDLS, CDR2 YYNGEE. The DNA for the CDR3 is TGTGCCAGCAGCGTAGAGGGAAGGCCACAAGAGACCCAGTACTTC. It translates to CASSVEGRPQETQYF.

Of note for this clone: The sample carries other DNA sequences with the same CDR3. The J gene is TRBJ2-1, the V gene TRBV27; 12 positions match TRBD2. The CDR3 spans 15 residues. From germline, CDR1 is MNHEY and CDR2 SMNVEV (reference sequence). With V trimmed by 6 bases and J by 4 bases, 4 bases remained unmatched. In DNA, the CDR3 is TGTGCCAGCAGCTCCGGACTAGCGGGGTACAATGAGCAGTTCTTC. The encoded protein is CASSSGLAGYNEQFF.

The genes are TRBV5-1 and TRBJ2-1; D might be TRBD1 or TRBD2, each matching 6 bases. The CDR3 loop spans 17 amino acids. The ends were cut back, 0 bases at V and 4 bases at J, with 17 bases in the middle. In germline, CDR1 is SGHRS, CDR2 YFSETQ. As DNA, the CDR3 is TGCGCCAGCAGCTTGGTTCGGGGGCCAGTGGGTTACAATGAGCAGTTCTTC. Translation: CASSLVRGPVGYNEQFF.

This clone has only a few counts. This chain connects TRBV19 to TRBJ1-2; D perhaps matches TRBD1 (5 bases). The CDR3 has 15 amino acids. V lost 3 bases and J 7 bases, leaving 18 bases between the germline ends. Germline values: CDR1 LNHDA, CDR2 SQIVND (reference sequence). CDR3 sequence (DNA): TGTGCCAGTAGTATTCGACAGAGCGGGCGATTTGGCTACACCTTC. Translated, it gives CASSIRQSGRFGYTF.

The CDR3 loop is CASREGQAGEKLFF. As DNA, the CDR3 is TGTGCCAGCAGAGAAGGACAGGCGGGTGAAAAACTGTTTTTT. The chain joins TRBV7-9 to TRBJ1-4, with 7 bases that match TRBD1. V was pared by 6 bases and J by 7 bases, with 8 bases of the junction left unmatched. From germline, CDR1 is SEHNR and CDR2 FQNEAQ (reference sequence). The CDR3 loop spans 14 amino acids.

The chain employs TRBV10-2 and TRBJ2-5, with TRBD2 identical over 11 bases. The germline CDR1 and CDR2 sequences are WSHSY and SAAADI. The CDR3 covers 15 residues. Unmatched junction bases numbered 6, after V lost 5 bases and J lost 4 bases. The CDR3 DNA is TGCGCCAGCAGTAATAGCGGGGGGGAATCAGAGACCCAGTACTTC. Protein product: CASSNSGGESETQYF.

This clone occurred once. The chain combines TRBV5-4 with TRBJ1-6; D gene unclear. The germline V and J ends were trimmed by 2 bases and 9 bases, with 15 bases remaining between them. The germline CDR1 and CDR2 sequences are SGHNT and YYREEE (reference sequence). The CDR3 covers 15 residues. Here the CDR3 reads CASSLWFRGGSPLHF. CDR3 in DNA: TGTGCCAGCAGCTTATGGTTTCGGGGAGGTTCACCCCTCCACTTT. The full variable domain, rest sourced from reference TRBV5-4 and TRBJ1-6, is ETGVTQSPTHLIKTRGQQVTLRCSSQSGHNTVSWYQQALGQGPQFIFQYYREEENGRGNFPPRFSGLQFPNYSSELNVNALELDDSALYLCASSLWFRGGSPLHFGNGTRLTVT.

This clone was counted a single time. This chain joins TRBV28 and TRBJ2-7, with 7 bases fitting TRBD1. Germline CDR1 is MDHEN and CDR2 is SYDVKM. Trimming cost V 1 base and J 3 bases; bases outside gene matches: 15. The CDR3 has 18 amino acids. CDR3 in DNA: TGTGCCAGCAGTTTATACCACAGAAACGGACAGGTTAACTACGAGCAGTACTTC. It is translated as CASSLYHRNGQVNYEQYF.

The chain uses TRBV9 and TRBJ2-7; 8 nucleotides match TRBD2. Germline assignment: CDR1 SGDLS and CDR2 YYNGEE. J gave up 5 bases and V 0 bases, and 7 bases lay outside the gene matches. The CDR3 runs 15 residues. The CDR3 DNA is TGTGCCAGCAGCGTAGGCGCGGGAGGTGTCAACGAGCAGTACTTC. It yields the protein CASSVGAGGVNEQYF.

This clone showed up many times. This chain links TRBV18 with TRBJ2-5; D is perhaps TRBD1 (6 bases). Between the trimmed V and J ends, which lost 0 bases and 0 bases, there was a span of 11 bases. Germline CDR1 and CDR2: KGHSH and LQKENI. The CDR3 spans 16 residues. Here the CDR3 reads CASSPPRGSNQETQYF. DNA of the CDR3: TGTGCCAGCTCACCACCTAGGGGGTCGAACCAAGAGACCCAGTACTTC.

The chain uses TRBV5-1 and TRBJ2-1, with 9 nucleotides matching TRBD2. Germline trimming cut 6 bases from V and 6 bases from J; bases unmatched to any gene: 10. Germline V CDR1 and CDR2: SGHRS, YFSETQ. The length of the CDR3 is 15 residues. The DNA of the CDR3 is TGCGCCAGCAATGCGGGCCTAGCGGGATTCAATGAGCAGTTCTTC. Protein product: CASNAGLAGFNEQFF.

A single count supports this clone. The V gene is TRBV5-1, the J gene TRBJ2-7; 8 bases line up with TRBD2. J lost 5 bases, V lost 3 bases, and 13 bases had no gene match. Germline values: CDR1 SGHRS, CDR2 YFSETQ. The CDR3 is 16 amino acids. DNA of the CDR3: TGCGCCAGCAGCTCGAGCGGGAGAGGGATGGGAAACGAGCAGTACTTC. This encodes CASSSSGRGMGNEQYF.

The chain links TRBV10-1 to TRBJ2-1; 9 bases line up with TRBD1. The junction had 8 bases not matched to a gene; V was cut back by 6 bases and J by 2 bases. The CDR3 sequence is 16 residues long. Germline loops: CDR1 WNHNN, CDR2 SYGVQD (reference sequence). CDR3 amino acids: CASSDTWTGAYNEQFF. In DNA form, the CDR3 reads TGCGCCAGCAGCGACACTTGGACAGGGGCCTACAATGAGCAGTTCTTC.

This clone appeared a few times. This CDR3 is also generated by other DNA sequences in the sample. This chain connects TRBV7-9 to TRBJ2-7; no reliable D call. Germline-derived CDR1 and CDR2 are SEHNR and FQNEAQ (reference sequence). V lost 0 bases, J lost 6 bases, and 3 bases lay in between. The CDR3 consists of 11 residues. CDR3 coding DNA: TGTGCCAGCAGCTTAGCTGGCGAGCAGTACTTC. It encodes CASSLAGEQYF.

The chain is built from TRBV19 and TRBJ1-5, with a tentative D call TRBD1 (6 bases). The germline gives CDR1 LNHDA, CDR2 SQIVND (reference sequence). Trimming pared 6 bases from V and 6 bases from J, leaving 18 bases between. The CDR3 has 15 residues. CDR3 protein: CASSSSGQTSQPQHF. The CDR3 nucleotides are TGTGCCAGTAGCAGTTCCGGACAGACTTCTCAGCCCCAGCATTTT. Looking up the rest from reference TRBV19 and TRBJ1-5 gives the full variable domain: DGGITQSPKYLFRKEGQNVTLSCEQNLNHDAMYWYRQDPGQGLRLIYYSQIVNDFQKGDIAEGYSVSREKKESFPLTVTSAQKNPTAFYLCASSSSGQTSQPQHFGDGTRLSIL.

DNA for the CDR3: TGCGCCAGCAGTGGGGGACAGGTTTCTAGCACAGATACGCAGTATTTT. Protein: CASSGGQVSSTDTQYF. V usage is TRBV10-2 and J usage is TRBJ2-3, with TRBD1 identical over 8 bases. V lost 4 bases, J lost 0 bases, and 6 bases stayed unmatched. The CDR3 runs to 16 residues. CDR1 is WSHSY and CDR2 is SAAADI in the germline V gene.

CDR3 loop: CASSPDTGAVSPLHF. CDR3 nucleotide sequence: TGCGCCAGCAGCCCGGACACTGGGGCTGTTTCACCCCTCCACTTT. The V call is TRBV5-1, the J call TRBJ1-6; tentative D call: TRBD1 (5 bases). The germline CDR1 and CDR2 sequences are SGHRS and YFSETQ. The CDR3 runs to 15 residues. Trimming left V 4 bases short and J 9 bases short, with 17 bases between. Full variable domain (remainder filled in from reference TRBV5-1 and TRBJ1-6): KAGVTQTPRYLIKTRGQQVTLSCSPISGHRSVSWYQQTPGQGLQFLFEYFSETQRNKGNFPGRFSGRQFSNSRSEMNVSTLELGDSALYLCASSPDTGAVSPLHFGNGTRLTVT.

The chain uses TRBV11-2 and TRBJ1-3; D call uncertain. CDR3 length equals 17 residues. The V and J ends lost 0 bases and 0 bases respectively, with 12 bases between them. The germline CDR1 and CDR2 sequences are SGHAT and FQNNGV. CDR3 loop: CASSLDGWGSSGNTIYF. The CDR3 nucleotides are TGTGCCAGCAGCTTAGATGGTTGGGGTAGCTCTGGAAACACCATATATTTT.

This clone appeared a single time. Given a much more abundant clone one base away, this may be a read error. Other DNA sequences from this sample encode an identical CDR3 as well. The chain combines TRBV30 with TRBJ1-5; D perhaps matches TRBD1 (6 bases). V lost 0 bases and J 7 bases, leaving 10 bases between the germline ends. The CDR3 spans 13 residues. From germline, CDR1 is GTSNPN and CDR2 SVGIG (reference sequence). CDR3 region: CAWSVGGRQPQHF. CDR3 nucleotide sequence: TGTGCCTGGAGTGTGGGGGGGCGGCAGCCCCAGCATTTT.

V gene TRBV6-5 combines with J gene TRBJ2-7; unclear D gene. Germline-derived CDR1 and CDR2 are MNHEY and SVGAGI. Trimming removed 0 bases from V and 2 bases from J, with 8 bases in between. This CDR3 spans 14 amino acids. The CDR3 reads CASSYSIPAYEQYF. The CDR3 coding sequence is TGTGCCAGCAGTTACTCGATTCCAGCCTACGAGCAGTACTTC.

V gene TRBV7-9 combines with J gene TRBJ2-5; a possible D gene is TRBD1 (5 bases). Judging by the DNA end, TRBJ2-7 fits better; the J call may be wrong. In germline, CDR1 is SEHNR, CDR2 FQNEAQ (reference sequence). The CDR3 is made up of 14 amino acids. The CDR3 here is CASSLDGRAYEQYF. The CDR3 DNA follows: TGTGCCAGCAGCTTAGACGGCAGGGCCTACGAGCAGTACTTC.

The chain is built from TRBV2 and TRBJ2-7, with D perhaps TRBD1 (6 bases). CDR1 SNHLY and CDR2 FYNNEI come from the germline V gene. This CDR3 region has 12 residues. Trimming cost V 7 bases and J 2 bases, with 9 bases left between them. In DNA form, the CDR3 reads TGTGCCAGCACCCGGACAGCCTACGAGCAGTACTTC. Its translation: CASTRTAYEQYF.

As concerns this clone: Other DNA variants within this sample encode the same CDR3. The chain carries TRBV2 and TRBJ1-5; maybe TRBD1 (5 bases). This CDR3 contains 13 residues. Trimming pared 4 bases from V and 5 bases from J, leaving 9 bases between. Germline-derived CDR1 and CDR2 are SNHLY and FYNNEI. The chain's CDR3 is CASSGGVYQPQHF. For the CDR3, the DNA is TGTGCCAGCAGTGGAGGGGTTTATCAGCCCCAGCATTTT.

The chain employs TRBV5-1 and TRBJ2-1; D possibly uses TRBD1 or TRBD2 (5 bases each). Trimming took 5 bases from V and 0 from J, leaving 9 bases between them. Germline CDR1 SGHRS, CDR2 YFSETQ. This CDR3 has 14 residues. The CDR3 reads CASRRGDSYNEQFF. The CDR3 DNA sequence: TGCGCCAGCAGGAGAGGGGACTCCTACAATGAGCAGTTCTTC.

This clone was seen a single time. The genes are TRBV5-1 and TRBJ2-5, with D perhaps TRBD1 (5 bases). With 7 bases removed from V and 1 base from J, the gap between germline ends came to 20 bases. This CDR3 is built from 16 residues. Germline V gene data show CDR1 as SGHRS and CDR2 as YFSETQ. The CDR3 DNA reads as TGCGCCAGCGCCAGGGTCCCTCCAGACCTCCAAGAGACCCAGTACTTC. Translation: CASARVPPDLQETQYF.

V is TRBV7-6 and J is TRBJ1-3; TRBD1 is a possible D gene (6 bases). Looked up from germline, CDR1 is SGHVS and CDR2 is FNYEAQ. V was clipped by 2 bases and J by 2 bases, with 10 bases between them. This CDR3 spans 15 amino acids. CDR3 amino acids: CASSLTGSTGNTIYF. The DNA for the CDR3 is TGTGCCAGCAGCTTAACAGGGTCTACTGGAAACACCATATATTTT. Variable domain in full (rest from reference TRBV7-6 and TRBJ1-3): GAGVSQSPRYKVTKRGQDVALRCDPISGHVSLYWYRQALGQGPEFLTYFNYEAQQDKSGLPNDRFSAERPEGSISTLTIQRTEQRDSAMYRCASSLTGSTGNTIYFGEGSWLTVV.

The chain recombines TRBV6-4 with TRBJ1-5, with 7 bases lining up with TRBD1. The junction had 1 base not matched to a gene; V was cut back by 4 bases and J by 4 bases. Germline V gene lookup returns CDR1 MRHNA and CDR2 SNTAGT. This CDR3 is 13 amino acids long. CDR3 bases: TGTGCCAGCAGTGGGGGACAGAATCAGCCCCAGCATTTT. It encodes CASSGGQNQPQHF.

The chain employs TRBV7-8 and TRBJ2-2; D call uncertain. V lost 2 bases and J 4 bases, leaving 5 bases between the germline ends. Germline V gene sequence: CDR1 SGHVS, CDR2 FQNEAQ. This CDR3 is built from 13 residues. The CDR3 protein is CASSLQSTGELFF. CDR3 sequence (DNA): TGTGCCAGCAGCTTACAGTCCACCGGGGAGCTGTTTTTT.